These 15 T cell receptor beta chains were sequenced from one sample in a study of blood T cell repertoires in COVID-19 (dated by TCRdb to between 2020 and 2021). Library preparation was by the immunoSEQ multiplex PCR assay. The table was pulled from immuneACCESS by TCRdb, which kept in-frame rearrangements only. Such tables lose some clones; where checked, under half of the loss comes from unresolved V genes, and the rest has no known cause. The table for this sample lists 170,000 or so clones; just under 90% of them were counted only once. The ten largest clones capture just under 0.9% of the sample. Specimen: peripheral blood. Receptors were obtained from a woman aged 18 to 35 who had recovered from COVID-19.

In DNA, the CDR3 is TGTGCCAGCAGCTTATTCACGGCTAGCGGGAGGTACGAGCAGTACGTC. Translation: CASSLFTASGRYEQYV. This chain links TRBV9 with TRBJ2-7; 11 positions agree with TRBD2. Trimming at V came to 4 bases and at J to 4 bases, leaving 10 bases not matched to a gene. Germline lookup yields CDR1 SGDLS and CDR2 YYNGEE. The CDR3 runs 16 residues.

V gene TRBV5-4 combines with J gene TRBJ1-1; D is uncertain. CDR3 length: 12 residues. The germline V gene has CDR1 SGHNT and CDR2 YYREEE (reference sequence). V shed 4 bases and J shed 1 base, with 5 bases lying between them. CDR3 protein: CASSPKNTEAFF. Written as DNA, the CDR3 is TGTGCCAGCAGCCCTAAGAACACTGAAGCTTTCTTT.

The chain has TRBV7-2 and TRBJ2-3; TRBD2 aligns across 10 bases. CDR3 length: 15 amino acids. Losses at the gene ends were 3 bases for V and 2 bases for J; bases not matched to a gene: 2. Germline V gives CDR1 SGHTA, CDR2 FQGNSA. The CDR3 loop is CASSFSGGTTDTQYF. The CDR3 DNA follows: TGTGCCAGCAGCTTTAGCGGGGGGACCACAGATACGCAGTATTTT.

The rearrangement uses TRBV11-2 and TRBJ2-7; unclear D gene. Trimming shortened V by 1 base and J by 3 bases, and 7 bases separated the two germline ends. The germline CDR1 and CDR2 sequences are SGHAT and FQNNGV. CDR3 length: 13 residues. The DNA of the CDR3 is TGTGCCAGCAGCTTAGGTCCGGGCTACGAGCAGTACTTC. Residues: CASSLGPGYEQYF. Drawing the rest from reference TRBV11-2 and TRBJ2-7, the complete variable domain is EAGVAQSPRYKIIEKRQSVAFWCNPISGHATLYWYQQILGQGPKLLIQFQNNGVVDDSQLPKDRFSAERLKGVDSTLKIQPAKLEDSAVYLCASSLGPGYEQYFGPGTRLTVT.

The CDR3 region is CAVFRGMGRAFF. Here the CDR3 DNA reads TGTGCCGTATTCAGGGGAATGGGCAGAGCTTTCTTT. The chain carries TRBV27 and TRBJ1-1; tentatively, D is TRBD1 (6 bases). Germline CDR1 and CDR2: MNHEY and SMNVEV (reference sequence). The germline V and J ends were trimmed by 11 bases and 10 bases, with 20 bases remaining between them. This CDR3 region has 12 residues.

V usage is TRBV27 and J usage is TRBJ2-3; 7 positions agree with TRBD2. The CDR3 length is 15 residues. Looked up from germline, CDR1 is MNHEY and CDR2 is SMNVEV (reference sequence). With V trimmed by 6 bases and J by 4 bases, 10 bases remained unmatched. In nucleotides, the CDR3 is TGTGCCAGCAGAACCTTTGGGGAGGGTCCAGATACGCAGTATTTT. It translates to CASRTFGEGPDTQYF.

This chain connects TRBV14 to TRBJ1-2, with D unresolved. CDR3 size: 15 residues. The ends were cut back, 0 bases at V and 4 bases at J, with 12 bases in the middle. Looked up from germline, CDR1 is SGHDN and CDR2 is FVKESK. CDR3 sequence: CASSQDRTGVYGYTF. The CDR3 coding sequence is TGTGCCAGCAGCCAAGATCGGACGGGAGTCTATGGCTACACCTTC.

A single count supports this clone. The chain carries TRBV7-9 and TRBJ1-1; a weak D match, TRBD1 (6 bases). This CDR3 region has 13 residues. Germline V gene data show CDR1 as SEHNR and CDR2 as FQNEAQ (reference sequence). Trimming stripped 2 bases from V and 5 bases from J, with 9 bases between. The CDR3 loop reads CASSLLQGTEAFF. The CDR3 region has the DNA TGTGCCAGCAGCTTACTCCAGGGGACTGAAGCTTTCTTT.

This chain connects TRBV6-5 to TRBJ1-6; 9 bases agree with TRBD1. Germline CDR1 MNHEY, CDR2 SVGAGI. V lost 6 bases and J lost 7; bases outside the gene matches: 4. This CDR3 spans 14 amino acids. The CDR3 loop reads CASRVDRGNSPLHF. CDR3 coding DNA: TGTGCCAGCAGGGTGGACAGGGGAAATTCACCCCTCCACTTT.

CDR3 amino acids: CASSPEGQGGQPQHF. CDR3 DNA sequence: TGTGCCAGCAGCCCCGAGGGGCAGGGGGGCCAGCCCCAGCATTTT. The V and J genes are TRBV3-1 (or the pseudogene TRBV3-2) and TRBJ1-5; 7 bases are shared with TRBD1. This CDR3 comprises 15 residues. In germline, CDR1 is LGHDT, CDR2 YNNKEL (reference sequence). V lost 4 bases to trimming and J lost 7 bases; unmatched junction nucleotides: 10.

The CDR3 loop reads CASSGLAGEEAKNIQYF. Here the CDR3 DNA reads TGTGCCAGCAGTGGACTAGCGGGAGAGGAAGCCAAAAACATTCAGTACTTC. The chain has TRBV6-2 or TRBV6-3 and TRBJ2-4; 13 bases match TRBD2. V was clipped by 5 bases and J by 0 bases; unmatched bases: 4. CDR1 MNHEY and CDR2 SVGEGT come from the germline V gene. The CDR3 spans 17 residues.

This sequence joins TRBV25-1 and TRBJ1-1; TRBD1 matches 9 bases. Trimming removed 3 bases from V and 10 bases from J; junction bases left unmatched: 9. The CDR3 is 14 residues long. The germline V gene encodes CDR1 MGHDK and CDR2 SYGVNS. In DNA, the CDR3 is TGTGCCAGCAGTGACCCTGGCGGGACAGGGACAGCTTTCTTT. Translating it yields CASSDPGGTGTAFF.

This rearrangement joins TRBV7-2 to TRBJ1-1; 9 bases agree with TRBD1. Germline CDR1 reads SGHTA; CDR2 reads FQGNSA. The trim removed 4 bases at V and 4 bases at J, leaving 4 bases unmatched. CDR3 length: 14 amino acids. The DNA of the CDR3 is TGTGCCAGCAGCTCACAGGGGGCCGTCACTGAAGCTTTCTTT. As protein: CASSSQGAVTEAFF.

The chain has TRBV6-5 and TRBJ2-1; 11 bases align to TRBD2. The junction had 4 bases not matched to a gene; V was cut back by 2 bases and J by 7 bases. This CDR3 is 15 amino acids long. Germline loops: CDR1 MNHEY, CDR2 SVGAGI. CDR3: CASSYTSGSTNEQFF. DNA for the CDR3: TGTGCCAGCAGTTACACTAGCGGGAGCACGAATGAGCAGTTCTTC.

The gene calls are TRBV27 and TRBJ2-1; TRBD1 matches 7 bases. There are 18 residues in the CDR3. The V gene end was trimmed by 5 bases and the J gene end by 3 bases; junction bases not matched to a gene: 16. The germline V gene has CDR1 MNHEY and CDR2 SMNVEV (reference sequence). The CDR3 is CASSKGQRILRDYNEQFF. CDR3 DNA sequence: TGTGCCAGCAGTAAGGGACAGCGGATATTACGGGACTACAATGAGCAGTTCTTC.